This TCR beta chain was profiled in a study of T cell clonality in common variable immunodeficiency. The table lists this clone with many counts. The antigen remains unidentified. The read falls 3 residues short of the CDR3 end, and the missing part is taken from the germline J gene. Overall study results and limits: Fewer deletions and N-nucleotide insertions were reportedly seen in common variable immunodeficiency TCR beta sequences.

Produced via immunoSEQ multiplex PCR; TCRdb's table is partial and in-frame only. Reported are some 42,000 clones, none seen only once; the ten largest carry around 5.8%. Trimming removed 2 bases from V and 7 bases from J; junction bases left unmatched: 3. Per germline, CDR1 SNHLY and CDR2 FYNNEI. CDR3 length: 14 amino acids. Blood came from CVID subjects not ill and not taking immunomodulatory or immunosuppressive medication. The receptor's source is a human donor with common variable immunodeficiency. The chain uses TRBV2 and TRBJ1-2; TRBD1 aligns across 11 bases. Sequenced material: peripheral blood mononuclear cells. CDR3 sequence reads: CASSERTGGSGYTF. The CDR3 bases that were read are TGTGCCAGCAGTGAAAGGACAGGGGGCAGTGGC.